Listed below are T cell receptor beta chains from one sample, sequenced in a study of PD-1 blockade in classical Hodgkin lymphoma. The assay was immunoSEQ multiplex PCR, and TCRdb's table has in-frame clones only and misses some. Counted here are 35,000 to 50,000 clones, 65% to 80% occurring once; the ten biggest clones make up about 22%. Source: peripheral blood mononuclear cells (PBMCs), taken at baseline. The receptors originated from a human donor with classical Hodgkin lymphoma. Each CDR3 is given without its conserved first and last residue. A D gene is named only where the DNA matches it firmly.

v_call d_call cdr3_aa
TRBV27 TRBD2 ASSLRPGGISGANVLT
TRBV28 NA ASSYLLEWY
TRBV2 NA ASSEEGTQY
TRBV4-1 NA ASSQATPGDDEQY
TRBV30 NA AWSVQGSNQPQH
TRBV15 NA ATSGSRGNEKLF
TRBV18 NA ASSPNQGNQPQH
TRBV28 TRBD1 ATTKDRVSGTDTQY
TRBV4-2 NA ASSPLGAASGNTIY
TRBV2 NA ASSDQNQPQH
TRBV9 TRBD2 ASSLGLAGVLETQY
TRBV6-5 NA ASSSRFEDTQY
TRBV6-6 NA ASSPSGTSYEQY
TRBV19 TRBD1 ASSIVPGTAGYSNQPQH
TRBV6-6 NA ASSYSVQGYEQF
TRBV27 NA ASSFGTGMNTEAF
TRBV7-9 NA ASSSLYEQY
TRBV18 NA ASSPPRPTGANVLT
TRBV23-1 NA AFLGRGLNEKLF
TRBV6-1 NA ASSARGGVEKLF
TRBV10-3 NA AISDQIDEYNEQF
TRBV7-9 NA ASSLTALGTQY
TRBV6-6 NA ASSLSMNTEAF
TRBV7-2 TRBD2 ASSLAGLAGEEQY
TRBV15 NA ATSRALGSSYEQY
TRBV7-9 TRBD1 ASSRNRGLSYEQY
TRBV19 NA ASSPPHYGYT
TRBV7-2 NA ASSLRTPGELF
TRBV28 NA ASSRLGGGGGSSYNEQF
TRBV30 TRBD1 AGGDRALGTQY
TRBV7-9 TRBD2 ASLGTSGYEQY
TRBV6-1 NA ASSGLGRETQY
TRBV19 NA ASSIDLRRLDTQY
TRBV15 NA ATSRDYFSYEQY
TRBV5-5 NA ASSLYTNGNNEQF
TRBV18 NA ASSPQASGTQY
TRBV6-5 NA ASRPRSHEQY
TRBV9 TRBD1 ASSVAWDRGQVEQF
TRBV18 TRBD1 ASSPQGASEAF
TRBV6-5 NA ASSYGGDIDGYT
TRBV6-6 NA ASNGNYGYT
TRBV6-5 TRBD1 ASRRPGQDYEQY
TRBV5-6 NA ASSSYFTGNSYEQY
TRBV30 TRBD1 ACPTGKFGSPYNSPLH
TRBV27 NA ASSLSLTGGGETQY
TRBV25-1 NA ASSELNGMNTEAF
TRBV9 NA ASSVFRDSNTGELF
TRBV6-5 NA ASTTVQSNYGYT
TRBV5-1 NA ASSLGVSTYEQY
TRBV27 NA ASSLRGGEQF
TRBV5-1 TRBD2 ASSPRTSGRGSDTGELF
TRBV27 TRBD1 ASSLRGHANTEAF
TRBV10-3 TRBD2 AISEMSGTSGSSGNIQY
TRBV7-2 NA ASSLLGREQY
TRBV11-2 NA ASSSLPLAYNEQF